This TCR beta chain appears in the sequencing data of a study of blood T cell repertoires in COVID-19. About the research overall: Researchers got acute and convalescent COVID-19 samples from the United States, Italy and Spain.

Authors' processing steps: The assay estimated nucleated cells by amplifying reference gene primers. Some clones are missing from TCRdb's copy, which holds only in-frame ones; the method was immunoSEQ multiplex PCR. The V and J calls and clone size are taken from that table; D and trimming were inferred from the DNA. The table records 65,000 to 100,000 clones, around 80% of them present only once. The CDR3 is 16 residues long. Germline assignment: CDR1 SEHNR and CDR2 FQNEAQ (reference sequence). The trim removed 4 bases at V and 2 bases at J, leaving 7 bases unmatched. This rearrangement joins TRBV7-9 to TRBJ2-7; TRBD1 matches at 11 bases. Sequenced sample: peripheral blood. This TCR came from a human donor in a cohort sampled during active COVID-19. CDR3 DNA sequence: TGTGCCAGCAGCTGGTGGCGGGACAGGGGGACCTACGAGCAGTACTTC. It yields the protein CASSWWRDRGTYEQYF.